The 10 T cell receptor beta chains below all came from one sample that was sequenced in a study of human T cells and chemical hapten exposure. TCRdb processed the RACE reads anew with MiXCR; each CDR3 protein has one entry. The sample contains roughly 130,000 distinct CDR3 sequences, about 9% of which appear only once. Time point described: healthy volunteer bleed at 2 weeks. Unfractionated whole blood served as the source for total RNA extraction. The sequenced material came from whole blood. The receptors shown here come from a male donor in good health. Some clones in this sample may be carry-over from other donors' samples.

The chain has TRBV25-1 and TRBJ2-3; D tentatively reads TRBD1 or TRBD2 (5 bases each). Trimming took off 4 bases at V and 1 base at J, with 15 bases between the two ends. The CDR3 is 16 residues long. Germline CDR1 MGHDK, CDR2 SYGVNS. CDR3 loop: CASSALGTLGTDTQYF. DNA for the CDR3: TGTGCCAGCAGTGCCCTGGGGACCCTCGGCACAGATACGCAGTATTTT.

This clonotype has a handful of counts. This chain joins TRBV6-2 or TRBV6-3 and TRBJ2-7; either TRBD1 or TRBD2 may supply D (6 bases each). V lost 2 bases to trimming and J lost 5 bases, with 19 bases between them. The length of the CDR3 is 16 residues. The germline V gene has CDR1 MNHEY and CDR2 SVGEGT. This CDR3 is CASSYDGGPLRNEQYF. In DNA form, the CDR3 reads TGTGCCAGCAGTTACGACGGGGGCCCCTTAAGGAACGAGCAGTACTTC.

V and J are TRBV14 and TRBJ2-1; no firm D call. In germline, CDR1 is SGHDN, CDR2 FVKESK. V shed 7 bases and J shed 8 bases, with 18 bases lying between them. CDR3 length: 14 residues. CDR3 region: CASKKTALSDEQFF. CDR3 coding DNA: TGTGCCAGCAAGAAAACAGCCCTAAGCGATGAGCAGTTCTTC.

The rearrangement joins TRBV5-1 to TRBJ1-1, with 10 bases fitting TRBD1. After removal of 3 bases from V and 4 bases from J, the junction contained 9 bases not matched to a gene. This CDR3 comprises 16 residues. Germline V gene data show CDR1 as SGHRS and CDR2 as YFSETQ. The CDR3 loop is CASSSGQGMAGTEAFF. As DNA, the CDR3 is TGCGCCAGCAGCTCGGGACAGGGGATGGCTGGCACTGAAGCTTTCTTT.

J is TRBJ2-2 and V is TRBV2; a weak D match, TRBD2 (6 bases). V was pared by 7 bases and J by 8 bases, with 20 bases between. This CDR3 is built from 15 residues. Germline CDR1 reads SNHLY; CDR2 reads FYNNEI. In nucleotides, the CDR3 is TGTGCCAGCACCTACCCCGCGGAGGGTTCGGGGGAGCTGTTTTTT. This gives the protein CASTYPAEGSGELFF.

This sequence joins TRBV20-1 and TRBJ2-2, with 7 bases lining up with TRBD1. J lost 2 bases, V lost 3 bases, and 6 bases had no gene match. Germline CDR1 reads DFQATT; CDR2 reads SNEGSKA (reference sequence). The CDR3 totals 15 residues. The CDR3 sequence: CSARTTGFNTGELFF. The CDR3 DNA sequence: TGCAGTGCTAGGACGACAGGGTTTAACACCGGGGAGCTGTTTTTT.

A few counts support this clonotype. The CDR3 region is CASSIKLAGGNEQFF. In DNA form, the CDR3 reads TGTGCCAGTAGTATCAAGCTAGCGGGAGGGAATGAGCAGTTCTTC. The chain joins TRBV19 to TRBJ2-1, with 12 bases that match TRBD2. The CDR3 length is 15 residues. The ends lost 3 bases at V and 7 bases at J; junction bases unmatched: 4. CDR1 is LNHDA, CDR2 SQIVND, per germline (reference sequence).

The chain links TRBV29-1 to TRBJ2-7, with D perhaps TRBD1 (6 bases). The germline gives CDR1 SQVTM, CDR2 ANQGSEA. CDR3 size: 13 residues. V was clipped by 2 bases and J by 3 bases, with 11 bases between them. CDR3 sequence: CSVEYAGDYEQYF. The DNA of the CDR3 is TGCAGCGTTGAATATGCAGGGGACTACGAGCAGTACTTC.

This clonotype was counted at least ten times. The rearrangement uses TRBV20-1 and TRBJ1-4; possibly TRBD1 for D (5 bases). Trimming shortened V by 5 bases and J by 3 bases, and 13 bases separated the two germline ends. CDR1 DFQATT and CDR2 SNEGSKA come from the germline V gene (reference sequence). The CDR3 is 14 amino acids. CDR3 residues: CSAGLLGANEKLFF. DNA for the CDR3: TGCAGTGCTGGCCTCCTGGGGGCTAATGAAAAACTGTTTTTT.

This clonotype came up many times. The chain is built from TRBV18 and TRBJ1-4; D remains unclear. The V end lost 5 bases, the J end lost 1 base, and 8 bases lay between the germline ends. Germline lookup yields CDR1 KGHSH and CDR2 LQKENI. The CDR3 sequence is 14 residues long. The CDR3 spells CASSGGGTNEKLFF. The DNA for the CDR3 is TGTGCCAGCTCAGGCGGCGGAACTAATGAAAAACTGTTTTTT.